The clone carrying this TCR beta chain was found once. Antigen: not known. This record comes from a study of a mutant IDH1 vaccine in newly diagnosed glioma. Study information: V12 corresponded to week 35 and V13 to week 47.

Clones were sequenced by immunoSEQ multiplex PCR, and TCRdb holds only the in-frame ones, with some missing. The table lists 30,000 or so clones, more than 70% of them singletons. CDR1 is LNHDA, CDR2 SQIVND, per germline (reference sequence). The CDR3 consists of 16 residues. V lost 4 bases and J lost 6; bases outside the gene matches: 9. Time point described: week 47, end of study. A 20-mer mutant IDH1 peptide at 300 ug was injected subcutaneously with topical imiquimod. This TCR derives from a man aged 35 to 55 with glioma. The specimen was PBMCs, collected from a glioma patient whose treatment included an IDH1 peptide vaccine. V gene TRBV19 combines with J gene TRBJ2-1, with 10 positions matching TRBD1. In nucleotides, the CDR3 is TGTGCCAGTAGTACTCGGTCCCGGGACAGGGGCAATGAGCAGTTCTTC. Translation gives CASSTRSRDRGNEQFF. Together with reference TRBV19 and TRBJ2-1, the CDR3 gives the full variable domain: DGGITQSPKYLFRKEGQNVTLSCEQNLNHDAMYWYRQDPGQGLRLIYYSQIVNDFQKGDIAEGYSVSREKKESFPLTVTSAQKNPTAFYLCASSTRSRDRGNEQFFGPGTRLTVL.